What follows are 5 T cell receptor beta chains derived from one specimen sequenced in a study of patients and donors after allogeneic stem cell transplantation. TCRdb passed the RT-PCR reads through MiXCR, listing each CDR3 protein once. The sample includes over 400,000 distinct CDR3 sequences, 16% of them seen just once. The sample comprised blood, either unsorted or a sorted T cell fraction (not recorded which). These receptors came from a human donor who was either an allogeneic HSCT recipient or a stem cell or donor lymphocyte infusion donor (not recorded which). It is not recorded whose cells these are; they may come from a transplant donor.

This clonotype turned up a few times. The V gene is TRBV3-1, the J gene TRBJ2-1, with a weak D call TRBD1 (6 bases). CDR3 length: 20 residues. Trimming shortened V by 6 bases and J by 1 base, and 28 bases separated the two germline ends. Germline V gene sequence: CDR1 LGHDT, CDR2 YNNKEL (reference sequence). CDR3: CASSHFPGAQNSSSYNEQFF. CDR3 DNA: TGTGCCAGCAGTCATTTTCCAGGGGCGCAGAATAGTTCGTCCTACAATGAGCAGTTCTTC.

In its sample, this clonotype was seen a few times. The V and J genes are TRBV18 and TRBJ2-5; the D call may be TRBD1 or TRBD2 (5 bases each). Trimming shortened V by 6 bases and J by 4 bases, and 18 bases separated the two germline ends. Per the germline V gene, CDR1 is KGHSH and CDR2 is LQKENI. This CDR3 region has 15 residues. CDR3 bases: TGTGCCAGCTCCCTGGGACCATCGCCTTTAGAGACCCAGTACTTC. Its protein is CASSLGPSPLETQYF.

The chain links TRBV20-1 to TRBJ2-7; 7 bases are shared with TRBD2. J gave up 5 bases and V 6 bases, and 10 bases lay outside the gene matches. The CDR3 is made up of 13 amino acids. Germline lookup yields CDR1 DFQATT and CDR2 SNEGSKA (reference sequence). DNA for the CDR3: TGCAGTGCCCCTGGCGCGGGAGTAGACGAGCAGTACTTC. Protein sequence: CSAPGAGVDEQYF.

V and J are TRBV20-1 and TRBJ1-1, with a weak D call TRBD1 (6 bases). The CDR3 contains 17 residues. V lost 3 bases and J 0 bases, leaving 20 bases between the germline ends. From germline, CDR1 is DFQATT and CDR2 SNEGSKA (reference sequence). The CDR3 sequence is CSARVRVGGPLNTEAFF. Written as DNA, the CDR3 is TGCAGTGCTAGGGTAAGGGTAGGGGGGCCATTGAACACTGAAGCTTTCTTT.

This clonotype was seen many times. V and J are TRBV7-9 and TRBJ2-6, with D unresolved. The CDR3 totals 16 residues. The V end lost 1 base, the J end lost 0 bases, and 7 bases lay between the germline ends. Germline V gene lookup returns CDR1 SEHNR and CDR2 FQNEAQ (reference sequence). Here the CDR3 reads CASSLDISSGANVLTF. CDR3 DNA sequence: TGTGCCAGCAGCTTAGACATAAGCTCTGGGGCCAACGTCCTGACTTTC.